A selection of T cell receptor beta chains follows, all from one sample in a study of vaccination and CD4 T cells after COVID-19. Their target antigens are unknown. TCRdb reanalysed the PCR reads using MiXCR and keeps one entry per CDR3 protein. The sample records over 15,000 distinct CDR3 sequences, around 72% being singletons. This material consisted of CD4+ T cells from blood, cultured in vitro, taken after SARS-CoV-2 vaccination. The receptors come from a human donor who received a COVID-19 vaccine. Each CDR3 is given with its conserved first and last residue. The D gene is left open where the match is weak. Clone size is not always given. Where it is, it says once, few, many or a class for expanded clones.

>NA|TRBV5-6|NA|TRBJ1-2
CASSLVDWDGYTF
TGTGCCAGCAGCTTAGTGGATTGGGATGGCTACACCTTC
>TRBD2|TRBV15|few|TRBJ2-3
CATSGRDYGDTQYF
TGTGCCACCAGCGGACGGGACTACGGCGATACGCAGTATTTT
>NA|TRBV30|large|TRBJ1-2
CAWRAKGGGYTF
TGTGCCTGGAGGGCCAAGGGGGGCGGCTACACCTTC
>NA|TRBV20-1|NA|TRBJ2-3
CSAFPGLGTDTQYF
TGCAGTGCTTTCCCGGGACTTGGCACAGATACGCAGTATTTT
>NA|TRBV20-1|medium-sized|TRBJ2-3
CSARDWRADTQYF
TGCAGTGCTAGAGATTGGAGGGCAGATACGCAGTATTTT
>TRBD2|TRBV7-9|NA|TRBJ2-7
CASSLSGGKGNEQYF
TGTGCCAGCAGCTTATCGGGAGGGAAAGGGAACGAGCAGTACTTC
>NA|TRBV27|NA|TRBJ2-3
CASSTFGGTDTQYF
TGTGCCAGCAGCACCTTTGGCGGCACAGATACGCAGTATTTT
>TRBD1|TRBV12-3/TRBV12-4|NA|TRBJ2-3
CASSKSTGGGTDTQYF
TGTGCCAGCAGCAAATCGACAGGGGGCGGCACAGATACGCAGTATTTT
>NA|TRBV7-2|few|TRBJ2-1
CANRPRAGADSDEQFF
TGTGCCAACCGCCCCCGGGCGGGGGCTGATTCTGATGAGCAGTTCTTC
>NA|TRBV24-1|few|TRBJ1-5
CATSDSRGLSGNQPQHF
TGTGCCACCAGTGATTCCAGGGGCCTAAGTGGCAATCAGCCCCAGCATTTT
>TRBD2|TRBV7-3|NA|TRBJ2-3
CASRTSGGTDTQYF
TGTGCCAGCAGAACTAGCGGGGGCACAGATACGCAGTATTTT
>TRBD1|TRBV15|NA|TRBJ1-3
CATSRDRGPGNTIYF
TGTGCCACCAGCCGTGACAGGGGGCCTGGAAACACCATATATTTT
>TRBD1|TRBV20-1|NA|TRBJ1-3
CSAPLTGDSGNTIYF
TGCAGTGCTCCATTAACAGGGGACTCTGGAAACACCATATATTTT
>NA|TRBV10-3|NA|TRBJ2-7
CAIRMGGDYEQYF
TGTGCCATCAGGATGGGGGGAGACTACGAGCAGTACTTC
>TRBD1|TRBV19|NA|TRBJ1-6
CASSSRTGKNSPLHF
TGTGCCAGTAGTTCGCGGACAGGGAAAAACTCACCCCTCCACTTT
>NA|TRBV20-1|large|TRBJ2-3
CSARDPGEGHTDTQYF
TGCAGTGCTAGAGATCCGGGAGAAGGGCACACAGATACGCAGTATTTT
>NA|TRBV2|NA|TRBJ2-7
CASSVGNQREQYF
TGTGCCAGCAGTGTGGGCAATCAACGCGAGCAGTACTTC
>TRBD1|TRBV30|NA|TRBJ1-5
CAWSGDRVHQPQHF
TGTGCCTGGAGTGGAGACAGGGTTCATCAGCCCCAGCATTTT
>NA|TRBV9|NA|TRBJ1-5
CANSAERNQPQHF
TGTGCCAACAGCGCTGAGCGCAATCAGCCCCAGCATTTT
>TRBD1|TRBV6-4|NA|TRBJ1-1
CASSAARRQGGRGTEAFF
TGTGCCAGCAGTGCCGCCCGTAGACAGGGAGGCCGGGGGACTGAAGCTTTCTTT
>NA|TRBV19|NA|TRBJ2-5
CASSPYLRETQYF
TGTGCCAGTAGTCCGTACCTTCGGGAGACCCAGTACTTC
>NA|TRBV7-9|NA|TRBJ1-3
CASSLAPSPVSGNTIYF
TGTGCCAGCAGCTTAGCTCCGTCCCCGGTCTCAGGAAACACCATATATTTT
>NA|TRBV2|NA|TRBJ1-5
CASSERGSAAGRQPQHF
TGTGCCAGCAGTGAAAGAGGAAGTGCGGCAGGGAGGCAGCCCCAGCATTTT
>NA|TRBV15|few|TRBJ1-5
CATDHGGDSNQPQHF
TGTGCCACCGACCACGGGGGCGATAGCAATCAGCCCCAGCATTTT
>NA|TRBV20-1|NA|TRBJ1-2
CSARDRGYGYTF
TGCAGTGCTAGGGATAGGGGGTATGGCTACACCTTC
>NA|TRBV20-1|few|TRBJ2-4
CSARTGRPLAKNIQYF
TGCAGTGCTAGAACGGGACGCCCACTAGCCAAAAACATTCAGTACTTC
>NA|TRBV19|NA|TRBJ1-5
CASSNITGEVGQPQHF
TGTGCCAGTAGTAATATTACAGGCGAAGTCGGGCAGCCCCAGCATTTT
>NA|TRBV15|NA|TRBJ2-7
CATSRLSYWGIHEQYF
TGTGCCACCAGCAGGTTAAGTTATTGGGGGATCCACGAGCAGTACTTC
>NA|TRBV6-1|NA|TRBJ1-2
CASNPPEIYGYTF
TGTGCCAGCAACCCTCCAGAAATCTATGGCTACACCTTC
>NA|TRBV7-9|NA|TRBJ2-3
CASSALGDTQYF
TGTGCCAGCAGCGCCCTAGGAGATACGCAGTATTTT
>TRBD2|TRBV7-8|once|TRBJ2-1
CASSELAGGPLQYNEQFF
TGTGCCAGCAGCGAACTAGCGGGGGGGCCTTTACAGTACAATGAGCAGTTCTTC
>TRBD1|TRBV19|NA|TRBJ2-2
CASRQGARTTGELFF
TGTGCCAGTAGACAGGGGGCGCGGACCACCGGGGAGCTGTTTTTT
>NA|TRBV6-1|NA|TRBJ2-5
CASSDRGRETQYF
TGTGCCAGCAGTGACCGGGGACGAGAGACCCAGTACTTC
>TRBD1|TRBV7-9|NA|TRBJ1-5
CASSLTGDQPQHF
TGTGCCAGCAGCTTAACAGGGGATCAGCCCCAGCATTTT
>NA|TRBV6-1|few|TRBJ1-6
CASSESPGVGNSPLHF
TGTGCCAGCAGTGAATCCCCGGGGGTAGGAAATTCACCCCTCCACTTT
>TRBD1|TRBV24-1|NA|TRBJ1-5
CATSERTGPSNQPQHF
TGTGCCACCAGTGAGCGGACAGGGCCTAGCAATCAGCCCCAGCATTTT
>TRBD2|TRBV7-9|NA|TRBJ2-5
CASSSAGRETQYF
TGTGCCAGCAGCTCAGCGGGGAGGGAGACCCAGTACTTC
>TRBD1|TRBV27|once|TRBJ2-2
CASSKTGGAPGELFF
TGTGCCAGCAGTAAAACAGGGGGCGCCCCCGGGGAGCTGTTTTTT
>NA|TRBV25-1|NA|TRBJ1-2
CASNKENYGYTF
TGTGCCAGCAATAAGGAGAACTATGGCTACACCTTC
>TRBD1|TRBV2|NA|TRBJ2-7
CASRRDRPYEQYF
TGTGCCAGCAGGAGGGACAGACCCTACGAGCAGTACTTC
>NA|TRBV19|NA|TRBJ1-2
CASRAGHGYTF
TGTGCCAGTCGGGCGGGCCATGGCTACACCTTC
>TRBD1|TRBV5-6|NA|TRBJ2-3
CASSRTGGGTDTQYF
TGTGCCAGCAGCCGGACAGGGGGAGGGACAGATACGCAGTATTTT
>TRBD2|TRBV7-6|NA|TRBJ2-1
CASSWTSGGNEQFF
TGTGCCAGCAGCTGGACTAGCGGGGGCAATGAGCAGTTCTTC
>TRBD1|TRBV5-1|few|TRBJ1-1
CASSFSVGQAWAFF
TGCGCCAGCAGCTTCTCCGTCGGACAGGCCTGGGCTTTCTTT
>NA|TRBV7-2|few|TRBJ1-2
CASSLATQGYGYTF
TGTGCCAGCAGCTTAGCGACTCAGGGCTATGGCTACACCTTC
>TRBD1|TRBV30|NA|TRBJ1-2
CAWRRDRGRNYGYTF
TGTGCCTGGAGACGCGACAGGGGGCGAAACTATGGCTACACCTTC
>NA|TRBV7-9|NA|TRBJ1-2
CASSLQGEGYTF
TGTGCCAGCAGCTTACAGGGAGAGGGCTACACCTTC
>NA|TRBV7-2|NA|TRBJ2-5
CASSRTVGNQETQYF
TGTGCCAGCAGTCGGACAGTTGGAAACCAAGAGACCCAGTACTTC
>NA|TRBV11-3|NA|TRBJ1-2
CASSLDGTGRRYGYTF
TGTGCCAGCAGCTTAGATGGCACAGGGCGGCGCTATGGCTACACCTTC
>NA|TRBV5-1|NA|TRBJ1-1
CASSLYRVGNTEAFF
TGCGCCAGCAGCTTATACAGGGTGGGGAACACTGAAGCTTTCTTT
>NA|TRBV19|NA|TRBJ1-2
CASSTSQGHYGYTF
TGTGCCAGTAGTACTAGCCAGGGACACTATGGCTACACCTTC
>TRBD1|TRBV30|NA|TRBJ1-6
CASTKGTDRAWNSPLHF
TGTGCCTCTACAAAAGGGACCGACAGGGCATGGAATTCACCCCTCCACTTT
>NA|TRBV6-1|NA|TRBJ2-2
CASSQRLIGELFF
TGTGCCAGCAGTCAAAGGCTCATCGGGGAGCTGTTTTTT
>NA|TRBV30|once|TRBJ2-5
CAWQAGSQETQYF
TGTGCCTGGCAGGCGGGGTCTCAAGAGACCCAGTACTTC